This TCR beta chain was sequenced during a study of blood T cell repertoires in COVID-19 (dated by TCRdb to 2018 to 2020). In the study overall: Collaborator samples came from the United States, Italy and Spain and covered acute and convalescent phases of COVID-19. The material from the prospective study consisted of cDNA or gDNA derived from T cells, B-cell-depleted T cells, or PBMCs. The dataset comprised deeply sampled blood TCRbeta repertoires from subjects exposed to, actively infected with, or recovered from COVID-19. A freely available public database, intended as a resource for researchers studying the immune response to SARS-CoV-2, is where the repertoires were released. Samples were obtained from the ongoing ImmuneRACE study (first 160 participants) and from some 1,200 subjects provided by 6 global collaborators. A de-identified subject ID, COVID-19 status, age in years and sex were almost always included in the sample metadata. Where HLA class I and class II types were available, the types were taken from metadata supplied by the sample provider, not from assay-based typing. Beyond this particular receptor, the publication reports: The amount of clinical and demographic metadata varied by source and participant and was provided uncurated.

With regard to this clone: The antigen this receptor binds is unknown. Base-call qualities are not available, and no considerably larger clone is one nucleotide away.

Collaborating institutions collected whole blood in K2EDTA tubes following their own protocols. Collaborator samples were shipped for TCRbeta analysis as frozen whole blood, isolated PBMCs, or DNA extracted from either sample type. TCRbeta CDR3 regions were amplified from genomic DNA using the immunoSEQ Assay, a bias-controlled multiplex PCR. On the study's bioinformatics: The number of nucleated cells in each sample was estimated by amplification of reference gene primers within the assay. Sequence reads were collapsed and filtered to measure the absolute abundance of every unique TCRbeta CDR3 rearrangement. For each sample, productive Simpson clonality was calculated by taking the square root of Simpson's diversity index across productive rearrangements. TCRdb limited this immuneACCESS table to in-frame rearrangements with V and J called. A share of clones is missing; checked studies link under half to unresolved V genes, and the rest is unexplained. The V and J calls and clone size are taken from that table; D and trimming were inferred from the DNA. This sample is represented by 84,000 or so clones; over 70% of them were singletons. In total, the top ten clones hold more than 10% of the sample.

Including the terminal cysteine and phenylalanine, the CDR3 comprises 18 residues. Here the CDR3 DNA is all that survives: 54 bases in frame from base 1. Material: peripheral blood. The rearranged segments are TRBV21-1 and TRBJ2-2; the table's D call, TRBD2, was not checked against the DNA. TRBV21-1 is a pseudogene segment. This sequence was found in a woman between 35 and 50 years old with active or convalescent COVID-19. The CDR3 region has the sequence CASGRSGLAGRNTGELFF. The bases read TGTGCCAGCGGACGCTCGGGACTAGCGGGGAGAAACACCGGGGAGCTGTTTTTT.